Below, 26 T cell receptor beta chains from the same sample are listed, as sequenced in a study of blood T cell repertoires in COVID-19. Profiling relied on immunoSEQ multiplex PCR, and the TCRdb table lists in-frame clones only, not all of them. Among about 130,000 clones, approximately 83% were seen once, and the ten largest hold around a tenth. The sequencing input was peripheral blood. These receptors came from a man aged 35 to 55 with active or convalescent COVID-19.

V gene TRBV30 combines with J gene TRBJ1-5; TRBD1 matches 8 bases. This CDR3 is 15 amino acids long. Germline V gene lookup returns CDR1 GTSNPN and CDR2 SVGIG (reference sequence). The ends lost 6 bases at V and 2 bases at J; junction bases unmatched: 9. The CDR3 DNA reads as TGTGCCTGCGAAACAGGGGGTTGGGGCAATCAGCCCCAGCATTTT. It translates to CACETGGWGNQPQHF.

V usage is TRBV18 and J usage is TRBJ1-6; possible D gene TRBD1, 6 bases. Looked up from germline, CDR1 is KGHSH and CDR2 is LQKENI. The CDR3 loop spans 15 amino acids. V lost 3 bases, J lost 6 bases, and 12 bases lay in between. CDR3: CASSPQAGANSPLHF. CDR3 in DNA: TGTGCCAGCTCACCTCAGGCAGGGGCTAATTCACCCCTCCACTTT.

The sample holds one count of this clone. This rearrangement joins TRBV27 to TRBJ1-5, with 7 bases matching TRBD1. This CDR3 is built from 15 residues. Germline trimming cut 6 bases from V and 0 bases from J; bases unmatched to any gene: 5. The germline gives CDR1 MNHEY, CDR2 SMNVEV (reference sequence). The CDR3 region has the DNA TGTGCCAGCAGCATTGGGACAGTTAGCAATCAGCCCCAGCATTTT. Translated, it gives CASSIGTVSNQPQHF.

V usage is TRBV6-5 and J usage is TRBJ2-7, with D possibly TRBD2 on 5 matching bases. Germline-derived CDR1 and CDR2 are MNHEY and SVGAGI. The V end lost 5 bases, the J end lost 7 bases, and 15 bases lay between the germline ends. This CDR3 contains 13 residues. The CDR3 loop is CASSPNGLREQYF. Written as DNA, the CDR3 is TGTGCCAGCAGTCCCAATGGACTGCGGGAGCAGTACTTC.

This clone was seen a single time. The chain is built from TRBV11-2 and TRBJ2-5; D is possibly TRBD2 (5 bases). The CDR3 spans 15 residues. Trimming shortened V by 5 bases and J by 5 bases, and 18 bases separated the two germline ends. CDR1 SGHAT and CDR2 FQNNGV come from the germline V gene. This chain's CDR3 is CASSRGLLTGETQYF. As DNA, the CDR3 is TGTGCCAGCAGCCGCGGGCTCCTTACCGGGGAGACCCAGTACTTC.

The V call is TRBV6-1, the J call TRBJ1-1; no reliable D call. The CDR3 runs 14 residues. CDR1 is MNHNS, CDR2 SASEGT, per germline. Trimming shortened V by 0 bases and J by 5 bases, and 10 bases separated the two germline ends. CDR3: CASSEAGRETEAFF. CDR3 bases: TGTGCCAGCAGTGAAGCAGGGAGGGAGACTGAAGCTTTCTTT.

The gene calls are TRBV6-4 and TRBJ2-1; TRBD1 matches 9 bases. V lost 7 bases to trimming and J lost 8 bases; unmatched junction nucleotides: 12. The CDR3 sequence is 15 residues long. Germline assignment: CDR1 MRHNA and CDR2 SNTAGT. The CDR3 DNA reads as TGTGCCAGCAACGCCGGGACAGGGAGGCGGGATGAGCAGTTCTTC. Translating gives CASNAGTGRRDEQFF.

In nucleotides, the CDR3 is TGTGCCAGCATCAGACAGGGGGCGCGAAACACCATATATTTT. Amino acid sequence: CASIRQGARNTIYF. This rearrangement joins TRBV7-9 to TRBJ1-3, with 10 nucleotides matching TRBD1. The CDR3 covers 14 residues. The V gene end was trimmed by 7 bases and the J gene end by 5 bases; junction bases not matched to a gene: 5. The germline gives CDR1 SEHNR, CDR2 FQNEAQ (reference sequence).

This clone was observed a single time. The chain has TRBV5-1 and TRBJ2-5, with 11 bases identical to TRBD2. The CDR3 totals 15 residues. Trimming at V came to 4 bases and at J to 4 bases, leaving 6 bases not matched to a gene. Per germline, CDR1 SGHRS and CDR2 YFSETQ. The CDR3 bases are TGCGCCAGCAGCCCAGAAGGGACTAGCGGAGAGACCCAGTACTTC. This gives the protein CASSPEGTSGETQYF.

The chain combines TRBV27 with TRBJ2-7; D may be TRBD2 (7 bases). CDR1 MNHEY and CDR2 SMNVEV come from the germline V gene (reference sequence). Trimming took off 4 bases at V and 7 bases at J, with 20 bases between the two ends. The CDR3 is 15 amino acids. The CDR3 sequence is CASSSPTGGLWEQYF. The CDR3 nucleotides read TGTGCCAGCAGTTCCCCAACGGGGGGCCTATGGGAGCAGTACTTC.

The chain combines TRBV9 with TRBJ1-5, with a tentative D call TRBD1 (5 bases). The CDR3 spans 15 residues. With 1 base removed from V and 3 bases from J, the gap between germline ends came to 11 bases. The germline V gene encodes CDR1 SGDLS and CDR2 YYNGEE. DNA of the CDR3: TGTGCCAGCAGCGTACAGGGTAAGGCCAATCAGCCCCAGCATTTT. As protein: CASSVQGKANQPQHF.

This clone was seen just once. Here the CDR3 DNA reads TGTGCCAGTAGTATAGATCTCGGGGGGACTAATGAAAAACTGTTTTTT. This gives the protein CASSIDLGGTNEKLFF. The V call is TRBV19, the J call TRBJ1-4; D is perhaps TRBD1 (5 bases). CDR3 length: 16 amino acids. V was clipped by 0 bases and J by 2 bases, with 10 bases between them. Germline-derived CDR1 and CDR2 are LNHDA and SQIVND (reference sequence).

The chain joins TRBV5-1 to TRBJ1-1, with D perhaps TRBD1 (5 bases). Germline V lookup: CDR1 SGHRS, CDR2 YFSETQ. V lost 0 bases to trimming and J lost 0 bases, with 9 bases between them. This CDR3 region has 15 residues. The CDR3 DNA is TGCGCCAGCAGCTTGGCCGCGGGACTGAACACTGAAGCTTTCTTT. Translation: CASSLAAGLNTEAFF.

The CDR3 here is CASSRDREVWSYNSPLHF. The CDR3 DNA sequence: TGTGCCAGCAGCCGAGACAGGGAAGTATGGTCCTATAATTCACCCCTCCACTTT. The rearrangement uses TRBV27 and TRBJ1-6; the match to TRBD1 covers 7 bases. V was pared by 6 bases and J by 1 base, with 12 bases of the junction left unmatched. Germline V gene sequence: CDR1 MNHEY, CDR2 SMNVEV (reference sequence). The CDR3 consists of 18 residues.

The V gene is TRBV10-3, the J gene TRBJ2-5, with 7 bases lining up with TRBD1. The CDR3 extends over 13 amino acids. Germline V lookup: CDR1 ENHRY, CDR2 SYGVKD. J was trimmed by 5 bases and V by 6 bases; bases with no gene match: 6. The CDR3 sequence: CAIRIDRAETQYF. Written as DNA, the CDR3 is TGTGCCATCAGAATAGACAGGGCGGAGACCCAGTACTTC.

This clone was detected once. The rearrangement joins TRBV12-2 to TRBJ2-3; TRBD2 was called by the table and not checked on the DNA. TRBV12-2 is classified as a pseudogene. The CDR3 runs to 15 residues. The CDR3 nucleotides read TGTGCAAGTCGCTTAGCGGGGCTAGCGGGGGATACGCAGTATTTT. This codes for CASRLAGLAGDTQYF.

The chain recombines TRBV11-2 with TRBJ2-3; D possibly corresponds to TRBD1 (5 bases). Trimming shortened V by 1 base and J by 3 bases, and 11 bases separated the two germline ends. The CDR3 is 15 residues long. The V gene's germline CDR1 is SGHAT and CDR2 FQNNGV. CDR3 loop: CASSLGQIQTDTQYF. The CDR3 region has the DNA TGTGCCAGCAGCTTAGGACAGATTCAGACAGATACGCAGTATTTT.

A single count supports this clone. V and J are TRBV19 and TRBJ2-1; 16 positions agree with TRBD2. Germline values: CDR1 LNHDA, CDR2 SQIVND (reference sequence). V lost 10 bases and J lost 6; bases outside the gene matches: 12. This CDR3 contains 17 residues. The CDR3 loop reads CATYPGLAGGPRNEQFF. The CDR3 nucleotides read TGTGCCACCTACCCGGGACTAGCGGGGGGGCCACGCAATGAGCAGTTCTTC.

The CDR3 region is CASSYWQGASLREAFF. The DNA for the CDR3 is TGTGCCAGCAGTTACTGGCAGGGGGCGTCTTTACGTGAAGCTTTCTTT. The chain recombines TRBV6-2 or TRBV6-3 with TRBJ1-1; TRBD1 agrees at 8 bases. Germline V gene lookup returns CDR1 MNHEY and CDR2 SVGEGT. CDR3 length: 16 residues. J lost 7 bases, V lost 1 base, and 11 bases had no gene match.

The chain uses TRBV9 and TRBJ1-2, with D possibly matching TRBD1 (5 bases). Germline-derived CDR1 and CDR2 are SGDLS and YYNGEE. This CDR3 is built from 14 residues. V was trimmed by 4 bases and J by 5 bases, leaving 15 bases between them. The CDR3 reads CASSSRGVFYGYTF. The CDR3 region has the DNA TGTGCCAGCAGCTCCCGGGGGGTGTTTTATGGCTACACCTTC.

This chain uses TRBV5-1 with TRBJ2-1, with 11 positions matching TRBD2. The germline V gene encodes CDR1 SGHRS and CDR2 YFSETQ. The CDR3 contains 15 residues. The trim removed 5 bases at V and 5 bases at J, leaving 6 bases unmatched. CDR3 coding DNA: TGCGCCAGCAGAGGTAGCGGGGGGGCCGACAATGAGCAGTTCTTC. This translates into CASRGSGGADNEQFF.

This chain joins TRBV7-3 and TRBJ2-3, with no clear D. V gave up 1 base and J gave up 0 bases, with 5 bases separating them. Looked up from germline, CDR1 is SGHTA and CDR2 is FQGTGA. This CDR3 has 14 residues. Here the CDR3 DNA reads TGTGCCAGCAGCTTAAGGGCCAGCACAGATACGCAGTATTTT. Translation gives CASSLRASTDTQYF.

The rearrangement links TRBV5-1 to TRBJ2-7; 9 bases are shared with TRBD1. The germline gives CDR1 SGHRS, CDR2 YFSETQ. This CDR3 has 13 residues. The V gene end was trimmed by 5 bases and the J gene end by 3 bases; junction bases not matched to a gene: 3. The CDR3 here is CASRGQGSYEQYF. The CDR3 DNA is TGCGCCAGCAGGGGACAGGGAAGCTACGAGCAGTACTTC.

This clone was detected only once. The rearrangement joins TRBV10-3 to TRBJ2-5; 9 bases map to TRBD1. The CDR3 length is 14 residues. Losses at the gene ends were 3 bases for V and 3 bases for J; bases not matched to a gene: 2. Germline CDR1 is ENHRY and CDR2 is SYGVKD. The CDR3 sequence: CAISDRDREETQYF. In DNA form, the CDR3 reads TGTGCCATCAGTGACCGGGACAGGGAAGAGACCCAGTACTTC.

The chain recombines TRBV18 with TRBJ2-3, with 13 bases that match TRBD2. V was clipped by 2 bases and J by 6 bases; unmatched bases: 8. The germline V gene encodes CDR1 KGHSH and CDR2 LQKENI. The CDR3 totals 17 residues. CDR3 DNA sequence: TGTGCCAGCTCACCAACCCGACTAGCGGGGGGTCAGGATACGCAGTATTTT. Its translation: CASSPTRLAGGQDTQYF.

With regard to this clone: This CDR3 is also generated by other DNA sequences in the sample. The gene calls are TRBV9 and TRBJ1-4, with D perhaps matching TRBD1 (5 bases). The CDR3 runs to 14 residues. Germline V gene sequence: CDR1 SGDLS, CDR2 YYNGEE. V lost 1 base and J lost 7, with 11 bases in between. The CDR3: CASSVSQGGEKLFF. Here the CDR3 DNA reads TGTGCCAGCAGCGTATCTCAGGGTGGTGAAAAACTGTTTTTT. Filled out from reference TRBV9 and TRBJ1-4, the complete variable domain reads DSGVTQTPKHLITATGQRVTLRCSPRSGDLSVYWYQQSLDQGLQFLIQYYNGEERAKGNILERFSAQQFPDLHSELNLSSLELGDSALYFCASSVSQGGEKLFFGSGTQLSVL.